The 3 T cell receptor beta chains presented below share a single source sample, sequenced in a study of regulatory T cells in long-lasting Graves disease (dated by TCRdb to the early 2020s). The meaning of the sample's time point label: persistent/refractory GD, antithyroid drugs over 5 years with positive TRAb. For both TCR sequencing and RNA sequencing, RNA was extracted from PBMCs using TRIzol. Libraries were constructed by multiplex PCR. Sequencing took place on an Illumina HiSeq 4000. CDR3 regions were amplified by Arm-PCR with iRepertoire HTBI primers to construct TCR beta libraries. TCRdb handled the public reads itself, with Q25 trimming in fastp and clone calling in MiXCR, and kept productive beta chains. Entries are consolidated by CDR3 protein sequence, retaining the most common genes and DNA. This sample comprises about 430,000 distinct CDR3 sequences, over 20% of them detected only once. The ten largest account for 13% to 15% of the sample.

Sample: peripheral blood mononuclear cells (PBMCs), taken when the disease was refractory, from a patient treated with antithyroid drugs. The receptors here all came from a female donor with Graves disease.

This clonotype was observed many times. This chain joins TRBV6-1 and TRBJ1-5, with no clear D. V was shortened by 5 bases and J by 3 bases, with 5 bases between the two germline ends. Germline CDR1 MNHNS, CDR2 SASEGT. The CDR3 is 12 amino acids. CDR3 in amino acids: CASSRDNQPQHF. The CDR3 nucleotides read TGTGCCAGCAGTCGGGACAATCAGCCCCAGCATTTT.

In its sample, this clonotype was seen many times. The chain uses TRBV30 and TRBJ2-5, with TRBD2 as a possible D gene (7 bases). V lost 2 bases and J 4 bases, leaving 11 bases between the germline ends. The CDR3 extends over 13 amino acids. Germline V lookup: CDR1 GTSNPN, CDR2 SVGIG (reference sequence). The CDR3 DNA is TGTGCCTGGAGTTGGGGGGGCACAGAGACCCAGTACTTC. Translating gives CAWSWGGTETQYF.

This chain uses TRBV2 with TRBJ2-3; 9 nucleotides align to TRBD2. Trimming cost V 2 bases and J 6 bases; bases outside gene matches: 9. The CDR3 contains 16 residues. Germline CDR1 and CDR2: SNHLY and FYNNEI. The CDR3 reads CASSESLAGARDTQYF. CDR3 bases: TGTGCCAGCAGTGAAAGCTTAGCGGGGGCTCGTGATACGCAGTATTTT.